The clone carrying this TCR beta chain was counted only a few times. The entry originates in a study of regulatory T cells in long-lasting Graves disease. Time point noted: newly diagnosed GD, antithyroid drugs for less than 3 months. RNA from PBMCs was the source of the TCR library. Building of the TCR beta libraries involved iRepertoire HTBI primers and Arm-PCR of CDR3 regions. TCRdb recomputed calls from the multiplex PCR reads with MiXCR, one row per CDR3 protein. The data hold 500,000 or so distinct CDR3 sequences, with around 15% observed a single time. The CDR3 totals 14 residues. V was cut by 2 bases and J by 1 base, with 7 bases left in between. Germline CDR1 is MNHEY and CDR2 is SVGAGI. A further study also used this sample, focusing on T cells in Graves' hyperthyroidism and ophthalmopathy.

The starting material was peripheral blood mononuclear cells (PBMCs), obtained at new diagnosis, from a patient treated with antithyroid drugs. The gene calls are TRBV6-5 and TRBJ2-3; D is undetermined. This receptor was obtained from a woman in her forties or fifties with Graves disease. The CDR3 spells CASSYHHRTDTQYF. Written as DNA, the CDR3 is TGTGCCAGCAGTTACCACCATCGCACAGATACGCAGTATTTT.